Presented here are 18 T cell receptor beta chains from one specimen sequenced in a study of blood T cell repertoires in COVID-19. The repertoire was sequenced with immunoSEQ multiplex PCR; TCRdb's copy has only in-frame clones and lacks some. Of 65,000 to 90,000 clones in the sample, 86% were seen once. The sequenced sample was peripheral blood. The receptors were gathered from an older man with COVID-19, enrolled during active disease.

The V gene is TRBV7-2, the J gene TRBJ2-7, with no clear D. There are 16 residues in the CDR3. Trimming shortened V by 2 bases and J by 3 bases, and 17 bases separated the two germline ends. Germline lookup yields CDR1 SGHTA and CDR2 FQGNSA. The CDR3 region has the DNA TGTGCCAGCAGCTTATTCCGCCCGGAGCGCCGCTACGAGCAGTACTTC. It specifies CASSLFRPERRYEQYF.

This clone was counted a single time. This rearrangement joins TRBV6-5 to TRBJ2-7, with 12 positions matching TRBD2. There are 16 residues in the CDR3. Germline-derived CDR1 and CDR2 are MNHEY and SVGAGI. The trim removed 4 bases at V and 2 bases at J, leaving 6 bases unmatched. CDR3: CASSSTSGGSAYEQYF. The CDR3 bases are TGTGCCAGCAGTTCGACTAGCGGGGGTTCTGCCTACGAGCAGTACTTC.

This rearrangement joins TRBV3-1 (or the pseudogene TRBV3-2) to TRBJ1-5, with 8 bases matching TRBD1. In germline, CDR1 is LGHDT, CDR2 YNNKEL (reference sequence). This CDR3 spans 14 amino acids. The J segment lost 1 base and the V segment lost 5 bases, leaving 1 base of the junction unmatched. The CDR3, as DNA: TGTGCCAGCAGCGACAGGGGCAGCAATCAGCCCCAGCATTTT. The encoded protein is CASSDRGSNQPQHF.

V and J are TRBV2 and TRBJ1-1, with 7 bases identical to TRBD1. CDR1 is SNHLY, CDR2 FYNNEI, per germline. Trimming took 5 bases from V and 0 from J; bases not matched to a gene: 6. This CDR3 contains 15 residues. CDR3 bases: TGTGCCAGCAGTCGGACAGGCCCGATGAACACTGAAGCTTTCTTT. Its protein is CASSRTGPMNTEAFF.

This chain uses TRBV2 with TRBJ1-2; 8 bases are shared with TRBD1. There are 16 residues in the CDR3. The V and J ends lost 6 bases and 1 base, in that order; junction bases with no gene match: 10. Germline assignment: CDR1 SNHLY and CDR2 FYNNEI. The chain's CDR3 is CASRDRVVGINYGYTF. DNA for the CDR3: TGTGCCAGCAGGGACAGGGTGGTCGGCATTAACTATGGCTACACCTTC.

Only one count was recorded for this clone. One junction end does not reproduce the germline sequence, and a read error may be involved. For the CDR3, the DNA is TGTGCCAGCAGCCTAGAGGAATGGCAGGCTAATTCACCCCTCCACTTT. Translated, it gives CASSLEEWQANSPLHF. This chain joins TRBV11-2 and TRBJ1-6; D not resolved. Germline V gives CDR1 SGHAT, CDR2 FQNNGV. The CDR3 covers 16 residues.

The chain joins TRBV21-1 to TRBJ1-3. TRBV21-1 is reported as a pseudogene. The CDR3 spans 10 residues. The CDR3 DNA follows: TGTGCCAGCATCCCCAGCGGCATATATTTT. Its translation: CASIPSGIYF.

This clone appeared once. This chain uses TRBV7-9 with TRBJ1-2, with a possible D match to TRBD1 (5 bases). With 1 base removed from V and 4 bases from J, the gap between germline ends came to 7 bases. Looked up from germline, CDR1 is SEHNR and CDR2 is FQNEAQ (reference sequence). This CDR3 is built from 13 residues. DNA for the CDR3: TGTGCCAGCAGCTTAGGACAGTCCTATGGCTACACCTTC. This translates into CASSLGQSYGYTF.

The chain combines TRBV29-1 with TRBJ2-7, with D perhaps TRBD1 (5 bases). V lost 2 bases and J lost 3, with 8 bases in between. Germline loops: CDR1 SQVTM, CDR2 ANQGSEA. This CDR3 has 12 residues. The CDR3 DNA follows: TGCAGCGTTGAAAAGGACAACTACGAGCAGTACTTC. It specifies CSVEKDNYEQYF.

The rearrangement links TRBV5-6 to TRBJ1-1; no clear D. The CDR3 totals 11 residues. In germline, CDR1 is SGHDT, CDR2 YYEEEE. V dropped 2 bases and J dropped 5 bases, with 4 bases sitting between them. The CDR3 loop is CASSFRTEAFF. CDR3 coding DNA: TGTGCCAGCAGCTTCAGGACTGAAGCTTTCTTT.

The chain is built from TRBV6-5 and TRBJ2-5, with D perhaps TRBD1 (5 bases). The CDR3 runs 14 residues. V was clipped by 7 bases and J by 6 bases, with 18 bases between them. Germline CDR1 and CDR2: MNHEY and SVGAGI. The CDR3 sequence: CASTPADSSKTQYF. In DNA form, the CDR3 reads TGTGCCAGCACCCCGGCTGACAGCTCTAAGACCCAGTACTTC.

The chain links TRBV6-5 to TRBJ2-3, with a weak D call TRBD2 (6 bases). Trimming took off 6 bases at V and 4 bases at J, with 11 bases between the two ends. This CDR3 is built from 13 residues. The germline V gene encodes CDR1 MNHEY and CDR2 SVGAGI. The CDR3, as DNA: TGTGCCAGCAGGGGGGGTCGTGCAGATACGCAGTATTTT. Its protein product is CASRGGRADTQYF.

V usage is TRBV27 and J usage is TRBJ2-5; 8 positions agree with TRBD2. The CDR3 runs to 15 residues. The trim removed 4 bases at V and 4 bases at J, leaving 8 bases unmatched. CDR1 and CDR2 from the germline V gene are MNHEY and SMNVEV (reference sequence). Here the CDR3 DNA reads TGTGCCAGCAGTTCGGGAGGGCCTTTACGAGAGACCCAGTACTTC. This codes for CASSSGGPLRETQYF.

The gene calls are TRBV7-2 and TRBJ1-2; D is undetermined. Trimming took off 1 base at V and 0 bases at J, with 6 bases between the two ends. Germline values: CDR1 SGHTA, CDR2 FQGNSA. CDR3 length: 14 amino acids. The CDR3 DNA reads TGTGCCAGCAGCTTAGAACAGTCTAACTATGGCTACACCTTC. Amino acid sequence: CASSLEQSNYGYTF. The variable domain in full, with the rest retrieved from reference TRBV7-2 and TRBJ1-2, is GAGVSQSPSNKVTEKGKDVELRCDPISGHTALYWYRQSLGQGLEFLIYFQGNSAPDKSGLPSDRFSAERTGGSVSTLTIQRTQQEDSAVYLCASSLEQSNYGYTFGSGTRLTVV.

The table lists this clone with a count of one. This CDR3 is also generated by other DNA sequences in the sample. This sequence joins TRBV18 and TRBJ1-5, with D possibly TRBD1 on 6 matching bases. CDR1 is KGHSH and CDR2 is LQKENI in the germline V gene. The CDR3 is 13 amino acids. Trimming shortened V by 3 bases and J by 4 bases, and 7 bases separated the two germline ends. CDR3 residues: CASSPDRNQPQHF. CDR3 in DNA: TGTGCCAGCTCACCCGACAGGAATCAGCCCCAGCATTTT.

In nucleotides, the CDR3 is TGTGCCACGGCTTGGGGACAGGGAAACACCGGGGAGCTGTTTTTT. Protein sequence: CATAWGQGNTGELFF. V usage is TRBV6-5 and J usage is TRBJ2-2; 9 bases map to TRBD1. Per germline, CDR1 MNHEY and CDR2 SVGAGI. V trimming: 10 bases; J trimming: 2 bases; junction bases outside the gene matches: 8. This CDR3 has 15 residues.

V usage is TRBV5-6 and J usage is TRBJ1-5; tentative D call: TRBD1 (6 bases). Trimming took off 4 bases at V and 7 bases at J, with 15 bases between the two ends. This CDR3 contains 14 residues. The V gene's germline CDR1 is SGHDT and CDR2 YYEEEE. The CDR3 region is CASSTYRVGQPQHF. CDR3 in DNA: TGTGCCAGCAGCACCTACAGGGTTGGACAGCCCCAGCATTTT.

The gene calls are TRBV19 and TRBJ2-1; 9 nucleotides match TRBD2. The germline V gene has CDR1 LNHDA and CDR2 SQIVND (reference sequence). The CDR3 has 13 amino acids. V lost 6 bases to trimming and J lost 8 bases; unmatched junction nucleotides: 5. CDR3 residues: CASRAGGVDEQFF. The CDR3 bases are TGTGCCAGTAGGGCGGGGGGGGTCGATGAGCAGTTCTTC.